Listed below are T cell receptor beta chains from one sample, sequenced in a study of T cells in Graves' hyperthyroidism and ophthalmopathy. TCRdb passed the multiplex PCR reads through MiXCR, listing each CDR3 protein once. The sample holds around 450,000 distinct CDR3 sequences, more than 15% seen once. Sequencing used blood. The receptors come from a woman aged 18-30 years with Graves' hyperthyroidism. Each CDR3 is given with its conserved first and last residue. Each record gives: clone size, D gene, V gene, J gene, CDR3 protein, CDR3 DNA. A D gene is named only where the DNA matches it firmly. Clone size is given for some rows only: seen once, a few or many times, or a class if the clone is expanded.

clone size: few
D gene: -
V gene: TRBV4-1
J gene: TRBJ1-5
CDR3 protein: CASSRIRDTSSNQPQHF
CDR3 DNA: TGCGCCAGCAGCCGGATCCGGGACACTTCTAGCAATCAGCCCCAGCATTTT

clone size: many
D gene: TRBD1
V gene: TRBV18
J gene: TRBJ1-6
CDR3 protein: CASSQGQGLYSPLHF
CDR3 DNA: TGTGCCAGCTCCCAGGGACAGGGGTTGTATTCACCCCTCCACTTT

clone size: few
D gene: -
V gene: TRBV9
J gene: TRBJ2-5
CDR3 protein: CASSVVADPQETQYF
CDR3 DNA: TGTGCCAGCAGCGTAGTCGCTGATCCACAAGAGACCCAGTACTTC

clone size: many
D gene: -
V gene: TRBV4-2
J gene: TRBJ2-2
CDR3 protein: CASSQVDATNTGELFF
CDR3 DNA: TGTGCCAGCAGCCAAGTTGACGCGACTAACACCGGGGAGCTGTTTTTT

clone size: few
D gene: -
V gene: TRBV3-1
J gene: TRBJ1-5
CDR3 protein: CASSQVGEGSSGDQPQHF
CDR3 DNA: TGTGCCAGCAGCCAAGTGGGCGAGGGAAGTTCTGGGGATCAGCCCCAGCATTTT

clone size: many
D gene: TRBD2
V gene: TRBV20-1
J gene: TRBJ2-7
CDR3 protein: CSASSSGGREQYF
CDR3 DNA: TGCAGTGCTAGCTCCAGCGGGGGCAGGGAGCAGTACTTC

clone size: -
D gene: -
V gene: TRBV28
J gene: TRBJ1-1
CDR3 protein: CASSPSLGQPNTEAFF
CDR3 DNA: TGTGCCAGCAGCCCCTCTTTAGGGCAGCCGAACACTGAAGCTTTCTTT

clone size: -
D gene: -
V gene: TRBV9
J gene: TRBJ1-6
CDR3 protein: CASSERVGVLNSPLHF
CDR3 DNA: TGTGCCAGCAGCGAGAGGGTAGGTGTGCTTAATTCACCCCTCCACTTT

clone size: -
D gene: TRBD2
V gene: TRBV25-1
J gene: TRBJ2-7
CDR3 protein: CASRKVGRERYEQYF
CDR3 DNA: TGTGCCAGCAGGAAGGTGGGGCGGGAGCGGTACGAGCAGTACTTC

clone size: many
D gene: -
V gene: TRBV6-2/TRBV6-3
J gene: TRBJ2-7
CDR3 protein: CASSYSSGGEQYF
CDR3 DNA: TGTGCCAGCAGTTACTCGAGCGGAGGCGAGCAGTACTTC

clone size: many
D gene: -
V gene: TRBV5-5
J gene: TRBJ2-4
CDR3 protein: CASSFSVIAKNIQYF
CDR3 DNA: TGTGCCAGCAGCTTCTCCGTAATAGCCAAAAACATTCAGTACTTC

clone size: many
D gene: TRBD2
V gene: TRBV30
J gene: TRBJ2-3
CDR3 protein: CAWTHGPTSGSSDTQYF
CDR3 DNA: TGTGCCTGGACCCACGGCCCGACTAGCGGATCATCAGATACGCAGTATTTT

clone size: few
D gene: -
V gene: TRBV9
J gene: TRBJ2-3
CDR3 protein: CASTPSGSTDTQYF
CDR3 DNA: TGTGCCAGCACCCCAAGCGGAAGCACAGATACGCAGTATTTT

clone size: many
D gene: -
V gene: TRBV10-3
J gene: TRBJ2-7
CDR3 protein: CAIRRGQRDEQYF
CDR3 DNA: TGTGCCATCAGGAGGGGCCAGAGGGACGAGCAGTACTTC

clone size: -
D gene: -
V gene: TRBV6-1
J gene: TRBJ1-1
CDR3 protein: CASRRGGNTEAFF
CDR3 DNA: TGTGCCAGCAGACGGGGGGGGAACACTGAAGCTTTCTTT

clone size: many
D gene: -
V gene: TRBV5-6
J gene: TRBJ1-5
CDR3 protein: CASSLYVTGSNQPQHF
CDR3 DNA: TGTGCCAGCAGCTTGTATGTGACGGGAAGCAATCAGCCCCAGCATTTT

clone size: many
D gene: -
V gene: TRBV12-3/TRBV12-4
J gene: TRBJ1-4
CDR3 protein: CASSLQGNEKLFF
CDR3 DNA: TGTGCCAGCAGTTTACAGGGGAATGAAAAACTGTTTTTT

clone size: few
D gene: -
V gene: TRBV4-1
J gene: TRBJ1-4
CDR3 protein: CASSPQVATNEKLFF
CDR3 DNA: TGCGCCAGCAGCCCCCAGGTGGCAACTAATGAAAAACTGTTTTTT

clone size: many
D gene: -
V gene: TRBV14
J gene: TRBJ1-2
CDR3 protein: CASSQALGGYGYTF
CDR3 DNA: TGTGCCAGCAGCCAAGCATTAGGGGGCTATGGCTACACCTTC

clone size: many
D gene: TRBD2
V gene: TRBV18
J gene: TRBJ2-4
CDR3 protein: CASSPPGLGGIQYF
CDR3 DNA: TGTGCCAGCTCACCACCTGGACTAGGAGGCATTCAGTACTTC